The 19 T cell receptor beta chains in this list originate from one sample, sequenced in a study of vaccination effects on CD4 cells after COVID-19. Profiling relied on immunoSEQ multiplex PCR, and the TCRdb table lists in-frame clones only, not all of them. This sample yields around 79,000 clones, of which roughly four fifths are seen a single time; 1.5% to 2% belongs to the top ten. Viral peptide pools were used in the ViraFEST assay to expand antigen-specific CD4+ T cells, and sequencing came afterward. Investigators separated out CD4+ T cells once around 10 days of culture had passed. Their antigens are not known. The sequencing here drew on CD4+ T cells from PBMCs cultured with HCoV-229E spike peptides, taken before COVID-19 vaccination. The receptor set was obtained from a human donor who received a COVID-19 vaccine.

This sequence joins TRBV12-5 and TRBJ2-5; D remains ambiguous. The V end was cut by 2 bases, the J end by 0 bases, with 10 bases between. CDR1 is LGHNT, CDR2 FRNRAP, per germline. The CDR3 consists of 15 residues. The CDR3 DNA follows: TGTGCTAGTGGTTTGATCACCTGGTACCAAGAGACCCAGTACTTC. This codes for CASGLITWYQETQYF.

This clone was picked up a small number of times. The genes are TRBV30 and TRBJ1-2; D uncertain. CDR3 length: 11 amino acids. Germline V gives CDR1 GTSNPN, CDR2 SVGIG (reference sequence). V lost 7 bases to trimming and J lost 2 bases, with 8 bases between them. The CDR3 sequence: CAYSMNYGYTF. Written as DNA, the CDR3 is TGTGCCTACTCAATGAACTATGGCTACACCTTC. The full variable domain, completed using reference TRBV30 and TRBJ1-2, is SQTIHQWPATLVQPVGSPLSLECTVEGTSNPNLYWYRQAAGRGLQLLFYSVGIGQISSEVPQNLSASRPQDRQFILSSKKLLLSDSGFYLCAYSMNYGYTFGSGTRLTVV.

This clone occurred a few times. The chain employs TRBV5-1 and TRBJ1-1; no clear D. The CDR3 extends over 12 amino acids. Germline V gene lookup returns CDR1 SGHRS and CDR2 YFSETQ. V lost 4 bases and J 1 base, leaving 5 bases between the germline ends. The CDR3 loop is CASSESNTEAFF. The CDR3 DNA is TGCGCCAGCAGCGAATCGAACACTGAAGCTTTCTTT.

This rearrangement joins TRBV23-1 to TRBJ1-2; possibly TRBD1 for D (6 bases). TRBV23-1 carries the ORF label, with uncertain function. CDR3 size: 15 residues. V lost 2 bases and J 0 bases, leaving 10 bases between the germline ends. The CDR3 bases are TGCGCCAGCAGTCAACTACAGGGAGCTAACTATGGCTACACCTTC. It specifies CASSQLQGANYGYTF.

There are a few counts of this clone. The CDR3 protein is CASSYPGAGGFTEAFF. The CDR3 DNA reads TGTGCCAGCAGTTACCCAGGGGCAGGGGGTTTCACTGAAGCTTTCTTT. The genes are TRBV6-5 and TRBJ1-1; 7 bases are shared with TRBD1. Per the germline V gene, CDR1 is MNHEY and CDR2 is SVGAGI. Germline trimming cut 2 bases from V and 4 bases from J; bases unmatched to any gene: 10. This CDR3 has 16 amino acids.

This chain joins TRBV5-8 and TRBJ2-5, with 9 bases lining up with TRBD2. Trimming cost V 4 bases and J 1 base; bases outside gene matches: 5. The CDR3 consists of 15 residues. Germline V gene sequence: CDR1 SGHTS, CDR2 YDEGEE. The CDR3 is CASSPSGGIQETQYF. CDR3 DNA sequence: TGTGCCAGCAGCCCGAGCGGGGGGATCCAAGAGACCCAGTACTTC. Full variable domain (missing parts from reference TRBV5-8 and TRBJ2-5): EAGVTQSPTHLIKTRGQQATLRCSPISGHTSVYWYQQALGLGLQFLLWYDEGEERNRGNFPPRFSGRQFPNYSSELNVNALELEDSALYLCASSPSGGIQETQYFGPGTRLLVL.

This clone has more than one count but fewer than ten. The V and J genes are TRBV24-1 and TRBJ1-1; 7 bases agree with TRBD1. Trimming took 2 bases from V and 1 from J; bases not matched to a gene: 3. The CDR3 loop spans 15 amino acids. The germline gives CDR1 KGHDR, CDR2 SFDVKD. CDR3 loop: CATSDSGQPNTEAFF. CDR3 in DNA: TGTGCCACCAGTGATTCGGGACAGCCGAACACTGAAGCTTTCTTT.

This clone was counted only a few times. The gene calls are TRBV9 and TRBJ2-5; D possibly matches TRBD1 or TRBD2 (6 bases each). This CDR3 contains 14 residues. The V end was cut by 4 bases, the J end by 2 bases, with 12 bases between. The germline gives CDR1 SGDLS, CDR2 YYNGEE. The CDR3 protein is CASSKGGKQETQYF. CDR3 bases: TGTGCCAGCAGCAAAGGGGGGAAACAAGAGACCCAGTACTTC.

The V and J genes are TRBV6-5 and TRBJ1-3; a weak D match, TRBD1 (6 bases). The CDR3 is 14 residues long. CDR1 and CDR2 (germline): MNHEY, SVGAGI. V lost 6 bases and J lost 4, with 13 bases in between. The CDR3 nucleotides are TGTGCCAGCAGCCCCTTCCAGGGGGGAAACACCATATATTTT. This gives the protein CASSPFQGGNTIYF.

The genes are TRBV2 and TRBJ1-2; a weak D match, TRBD1 (6 bases). This CDR3 region has 13 residues. Between the trimmed V and J ends, which lost 5 bases and 7 bases, there was a span of 14 bases. CDR1 is SNHLY, CDR2 FYNNEI, per germline. The CDR3 region is CASSLQGGFGYTF. DNA of the CDR3: TGTGCCAGCAGTCTACAGGGAGGGTTTGGCTACACCTTC.

The J gene is TRBJ2-2, the V gene TRBV5-1; TRBD1 agrees at 7 bases. CDR1 is SGHRS, CDR2 YFSETQ, per germline. The CDR3 runs 14 residues. V lost 3 bases, J lost 7 bases, and 6 bases stayed unmatched. The CDR3 DNA follows: TGCGCCAGCAGCTACCGACAGGGCGGCGGGGAGCTGTTTTTT. Translation gives CASSYRQGGGELFF.

This sequence joins TRBV10-1 and TRBJ2-3, with TRBD2 matching 7 bases. Germline V gives CDR1 WNHNN, CDR2 SYGVQD (reference sequence). This CDR3 is 15 amino acids long. The J segment lost 10 bases and the V segment lost 4 bases, leaving 14 bases of the junction unmatched. The CDR3 DNA is TGCGCCAGCAGTGGCCGGGACTACGCTCCTTATGCGCAGTATTTT. The encoded protein is CASSGRDYAPYAQYF.

The V call is TRBV7-2, the J call TRBJ1-6; 8 bases map to TRBD1. Germline-derived CDR1 and CDR2 are SGHTA and FQGNSA. The CDR3 runs to 15 residues. The trim removed 5 bases at V and 10 bases at J, leaving 10 bases unmatched. DNA of the CDR3: TGTGCCAGCAGCATTATGCCGGGACAGGTCTCACCCCTCCACTTT. Its translation is CASSIMPGQVSPLHF.

This clone appeared a few times. The chain uses TRBV6-1 and TRBJ1-5; possible D gene TRBD1, 5 bases. CDR1 MNHNS and CDR2 SASEGT come from the germline V gene. Trimming shortened V by 2 bases and J by 4 bases, and 12 bases separated the two germline ends. The CDR3 loop spans 15 amino acids. The CDR3: CASSELGVLNQPQHF. The CDR3 nucleotides are TGTGCCAGCAGTGAATTGGGGGTTCTAAATCAGCCCCAGCATTTT.

This chain links TRBV6-2 or TRBV6-3 with TRBJ2-5; TRBD2 matches at 7 bases. The CDR3 runs to 14 residues. J gave up 1 base and V 2 bases, and 1 base lay outside the gene matches. The germline V gene encodes CDR1 MNHEY and CDR2 SVGEGT. This CDR3 reads CASSYAGVQETQYF. CDR3 in DNA: TGTGCCAGCAGTTACGCGGGGGTCCAAGAGACCCAGTACTTC.

This chain connects TRBV5-1 to TRBJ2-3, with D perhaps matching TRBD1 or TRBD2 (6 bases each). Germline V gives CDR1 SGHRS, CDR2 YFSETQ. V was cut by 4 bases and J by 3 bases, with 18 bases left in between. The CDR3 contains 16 residues. In DNA, the CDR3 is TGCGCCAGCAGCGCGGGACACGCCATGGGGACAGATACGCAGTATTTT. Encoded protein: CASSAGHAMGTDTQYF.

V is TRBV6-6 and J is TRBJ1-1, with a possible D match to TRBD1 (5 bases). V was shortened by 2 bases and J by 1 base, with 8 bases between the two germline ends. The CDR3 has 14 residues. CDR1 and CDR2 (germline): MNHNY, SVGAGI (reference sequence). The CDR3 coding sequence is TGTGCCAGCAGTTACCAGGGAGGGAACACTGAAGCTTTCTTT. Its translation is CASSYQGGNTEAFF.

This clone occurred once. The chain uses TRBV19 and TRBJ1-5, with TRBD1 matching 8 bases. With V trimmed by 4 bases and J by 4 bases, 3 bases remained unmatched. The CDR3 has 14 amino acids. Per germline, CDR1 LNHDA and CDR2 SQIVND (reference sequence). The CDR3: CASSRQGRNQPQHF. The CDR3 DNA sequence: TGTGCCAGTAGTAGACAGGGGAGAAATCAGCCCCAGCATTTT. Full variable domain (outside the CDR3, taken from reference TRBV19 and TRBJ1-5): DGGITQSPKYLFRKEGQNVTLSCEQNLNHDAMYWYRQDPGQGLRLIYYSQIVNDFQKGDIAEGYSVSREKKESFPLTVTSAQKNPTAFYLCASSRQGRNQPQHFGDGTRLSIL.

The V and J genes are TRBV27 and TRBJ2-2; possibly TRBD1 for D (6 bases). Germline CDR1 is MNHEY and CDR2 is SMNVEV (reference sequence). This CDR3 contains 15 residues. Trimming cost V 3 bases and J 2 bases, with 10 bases left between them. This chain's CDR3 is CASSLDRSNTGELFF. DNA for the CDR3: TGTGCCAGCAGTTTGGACAGATCCAACACCGGGGAGCTGTTTTTT.